A single sample gave rise to the 15 T cell receptor beta chains below, sequenced in a study of CD8 T cells in Susac syndrome. The RNA input was roughly 0.45 to 1 ug, and it was reverse transcribed with random hexamers. TCRdb re-derived calls from the immunoSEQ multiplex PCR reads in MiXCR, one entry per CDR3 protein. The data contain almost 450,000 distinct CDR3 sequences, roughly 85% of them singletons. Sequenced input: CD8+ T cells from PBMCs. All receptors come from a human donor with multiple sclerosis.

The table lists this clonotype with a count of one. The V and J genes are TRBV19 and TRBJ2-7; D not resolved. CDR3 length: 14 amino acids. Trimming took off 4 bases at V and 2 bases at J, with 12 bases between the two ends. Germline CDR1 is LNHDA and CDR2 is SQIVND (reference sequence). The CDR3: CASSKNLVPYEQYF. The CDR3 DNA reads TGTGCCAGTAGTAAAAATCTGGTCCCCTACGAGCAGTACTTC.

The chain recombines TRBV10-3 with TRBJ1-5; D is undetermined. With 8 bases removed from V and 0 bases from J, the gap between germline ends came to 8 bases. This CDR3 is built from 13 residues. CDR1 and CDR2 (germline): ENHRY, SYGVKD. The CDR3 DNA follows: TGTGCCATCGAGGACGTTAGCAATCAGCCCCAGCATTTT. This codes for CAIEDVSNQPQHF.

The chain combines TRBV29-1 with TRBJ2-7; D remains unclear. This CDR3 comprises 13 residues. CDR1 is SQVTM, CDR2 ANQGSEA, per germline. The V and J ends lost 0 bases and 3 bases respectively, with 9 bases between them. The CDR3 coding sequence is TGCAGCGTTGAAGATACCGCAGACTACGAGCAGTACTTC. Translating it yields CSVEDTADYEQYF.

This clonotype has a single count. The chain combines TRBV7-9 with TRBJ2-5; no clear D gene. The CDR3 totals 14 residues. Trimming cost V 3 bases and J 5 bases, with 13 bases left between them. The germline CDR1 and CDR2 sequences are SEHNR and FQNEAQ (reference sequence). The chain's CDR3 is CASSLSETIETQYF. In DNA, the CDR3 is TGTGCCAGCAGCTTGTCCGAGACGATCGAGACCCAGTACTTC.

This chain joins TRBV7-9 and TRBJ2-7; TRBD2 agrees at 9 bases. V shed 5 bases and J 0 bases; nucleotides not matched to a gene: 5. The CDR3 totals 15 residues. Per germline, CDR1 SEHNR and CDR2 FQNEAQ (reference sequence). Here the CDR3 DNA reads TGTGCCAGCAGCCCCCGGACTAGCGACTCCTACGAGCAGTACTTC. The encoded protein is CASSPRTSDSYEQYF.

The chain links TRBV19 to TRBJ2-7; 12 bases map to TRBD1. Trimming cost V 4 bases and J 4 bases; bases outside gene matches: 8. The CDR3 runs 16 residues. CDR1 LNHDA and CDR2 SQIVND come from the germline V gene (reference sequence). The CDR3 reads CASSTEGQGAIYEQYF. Here the CDR3 DNA reads TGTGCCAGTAGTACCGAGGGACAGGGGGCGATTTACGAGCAGTACTTC.

This rearrangement joins TRBV27 to TRBJ1-1, with D perhaps TRBD1 (5 bases). The V end was cut by 6 bases, the J end by 0 bases, with 11 bases between. Germline V gives CDR1 MNHEY, CDR2 SMNVEV (reference sequence). The CDR3 extends over 14 amino acids. The CDR3 bases are TGTGCCAGCAGCAGGGCTATCATGAACACTGAAGCTTTCTTT. As protein: CASSRAIMNTEAFF.

As concerns this clonotype: One junction end disagrees with the germline gene, perhaps due to a read error. The CDR3 DNA sequence: TGTGCCAGCAGCTTGGGGACAGCCTACGAGCAGCACTTC. Residues: CASSLGTAYEQHF. The chain couples TRBV13 to TRBJ2-7; 7 bases line up with TRBD1. CDR1 and CDR2 from the germline V gene are PRHDT and FYEKMQ (reference sequence). The CDR3 sequence is 13 residues long.

This clonotype has a handful of counts. The V and J genes are TRBV6-2 or TRBV6-3 and TRBJ1-5, with 10 bases that match TRBD1. Germline CDR1 reads MNHEY; CDR2 reads SVGEGT. This CDR3 has 17 residues. J lost 5 bases, V lost 6 bases, and 13 bases had no gene match. Here the CDR3 DNA reads TGTGCCAGCAGCTCCTACCGACAGGGGGCAAGGGATCAGCCCCAGCATTTT. Protein sequence: CASSSYRQGARDQPQHF.

The V call is TRBV20-1, the J call TRBJ2-7, with D possibly TRBD1 on 6 matching bases. The V gene lost 3 bases and the J gene lost 4 bases, with 7 bases spanning the gap. Looked up from germline, CDR1 is DFQATT and CDR2 is SNEGSKA (reference sequence). This CDR3 spans 11 amino acids. Here the CDR3 reads CSARGAYEQYF. CDR3 in DNA: TGCAGTGCTAGGGGGGCTTACGAGCAGTACTTC.

This clonotype has only a few counts. The chain uses TRBV27 and TRBJ2-7; 12 bases agree with TRBD1. Trimming cost V 5 bases and J 6 bases; bases outside gene matches: 5. The length of the CDR3 is 14 residues. Germline CDR1 is MNHEY and CDR2 is SMNVEV (reference sequence). Written as DNA, the CDR3 is TGTGCCAGCAGTCCCGGGACAGGGGGCTCCGAGCAGTACTTC. Translating it yields CASSPGTGGSEQYF.

V usage is TRBV12-3 or TRBV12-4 and J usage is TRBJ2-1, with TRBD2 matching over 8 bases. V gave up 5 bases and J gave up 1 base; unmatched junction bases: 4. The CDR3 has 15 amino acids. Written as DNA, the CDR3 is TGTGCCAGCAGTGCCGCGGGGGGTTCCTACAATGAGCAGTTCTTC. As protein: CASSAAGGSYNEQFF.

The V call is TRBV6-1, the J call TRBJ1-2, with D maybe TRBD1 (6 bases). Germline assignment: CDR1 MNHNS and CDR2 SASEGT. V was clipped by 0 bases and J by 6 bases, with 17 bases between them. The CDR3 is 16 amino acids. Written as DNA, the CDR3 is TGTGCCAGCAGTGAAGCGGTCGGGGGCAGCGATCATGGCTACACCTTC. This codes for CASSEAVGGSDHGYTF.

V usage is TRBV27 and J usage is TRBJ2-7; D is possibly TRBD2 (6 bases). Germline assignment: CDR1 MNHEY and CDR2 SMNVEV (reference sequence). The CDR3 runs to 14 residues. V lost 2 bases and J 3 bases, leaving 11 bases between the germline ends. CDR3 in DNA: TGTGCCAGCAGTTTAGACGGGACTCACTACGAGCAGTACTTC. It specifies CASSLDGTHYEQYF.

This clonotype has only one observation. This chain connects TRBV28 to TRBJ2-1; D gene uncertain. The CDR3 contains 14 residues. The V end was cut by 2 bases, the J end by 0 bases, with 5 bases between. CDR1 MDHEN and CDR2 SYDVKM come from the germline V gene. The CDR3 reads CASSLIGSYNEQFF. The CDR3 region has the DNA TGTGCCAGCAGTTTAATTGGCTCCTACAATGAGCAGTTCTTC.